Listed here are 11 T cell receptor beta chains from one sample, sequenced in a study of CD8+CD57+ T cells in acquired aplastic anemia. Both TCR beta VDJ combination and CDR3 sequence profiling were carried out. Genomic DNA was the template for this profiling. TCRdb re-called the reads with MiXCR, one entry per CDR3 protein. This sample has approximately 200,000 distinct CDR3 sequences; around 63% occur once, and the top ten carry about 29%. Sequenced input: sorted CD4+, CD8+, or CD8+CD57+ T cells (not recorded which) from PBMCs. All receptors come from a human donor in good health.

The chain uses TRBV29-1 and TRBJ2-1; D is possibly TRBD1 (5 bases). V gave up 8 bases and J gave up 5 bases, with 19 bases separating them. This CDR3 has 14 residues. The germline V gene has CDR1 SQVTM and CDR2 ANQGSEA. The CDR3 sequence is CSLEAGLNDNEQFF. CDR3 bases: TGCAGCTTAGAGGCAGGGTTAAACGACAATGAGCAGTTCTTC.

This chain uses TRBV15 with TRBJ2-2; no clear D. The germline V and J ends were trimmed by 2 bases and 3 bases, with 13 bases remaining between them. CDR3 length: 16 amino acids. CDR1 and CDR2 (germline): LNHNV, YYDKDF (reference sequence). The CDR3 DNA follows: TGTGCCACCAGCAGACCCTCCAAGAGCTACACCGGGGAGCTGTTTTTT. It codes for CATSRPSKSYTGELFF.

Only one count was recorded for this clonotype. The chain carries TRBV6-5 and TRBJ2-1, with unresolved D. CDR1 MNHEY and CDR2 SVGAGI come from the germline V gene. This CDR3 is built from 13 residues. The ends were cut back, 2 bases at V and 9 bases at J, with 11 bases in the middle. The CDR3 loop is CASSYSGWAEQFF. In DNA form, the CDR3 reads TGTGCCAGCAGTTACAGTGGTTGGGCTGAGCAGTTCTTC.

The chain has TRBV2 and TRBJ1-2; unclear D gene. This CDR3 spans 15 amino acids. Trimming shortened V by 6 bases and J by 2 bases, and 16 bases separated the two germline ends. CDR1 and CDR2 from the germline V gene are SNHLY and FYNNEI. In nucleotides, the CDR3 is TGTGCCAGCAGCCAAGTTTCAGGTTTGAACTATGGCTACACCTTC. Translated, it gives CASSQVSGLNYGYTF. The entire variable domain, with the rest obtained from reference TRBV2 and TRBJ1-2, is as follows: EPEVTQTPSHQVTQMGQEVILRCVPISNHLYFYWYRQILGQKVEFLVSFYNNEISEKSEIFDDQFSVERPDGSNFTLKIRSTKLEDSAMYFCASSQVSGLNYGYTFGSGTRLTVV.

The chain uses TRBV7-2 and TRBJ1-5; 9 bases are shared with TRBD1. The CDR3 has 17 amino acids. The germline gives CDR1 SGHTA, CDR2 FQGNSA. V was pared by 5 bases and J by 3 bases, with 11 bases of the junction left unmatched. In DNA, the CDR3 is TGTGCCAGCAGCGACGGACAGGGGACCCTGCCCAATCAGCCCCAGCATTTT. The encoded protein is CASSDGQGTLPNQPQHF.

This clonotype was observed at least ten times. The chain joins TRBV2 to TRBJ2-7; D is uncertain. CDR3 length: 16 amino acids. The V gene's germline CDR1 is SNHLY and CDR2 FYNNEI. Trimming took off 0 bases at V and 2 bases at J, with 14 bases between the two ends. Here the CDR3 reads CASSEALPTVPYEQYF. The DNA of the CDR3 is TGTGCCAGCAGTGAAGCCTTGCCGACGGTTCCCTACGAGCAGTACTTC.

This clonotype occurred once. This chain's CDR3 is CSATGRGYTEAFF. As DNA, the CDR3 is TGCAGCGCTACGGGACGAGGGTACACTGAAGCTTTCTTT. This chain connects TRBV29-1 to TRBJ1-1; possible D gene TRBD1, 5 bases. The germline CDR1 and CDR2 sequences are SQVTM and ANQGSEA. V was cut by 7 bases and J by 3 bases, with 15 bases left in between. This CDR3 has 13 residues. Variable domain in full (rest from reference TRBV29-1 and TRBJ1-1): SAVISQKPSRDICQRGTSLTIQCQVDSQVTMMFWYRQQPGQSLTLIATANQGSEATYESGFVIDKFPISRPNLTFSTLTVSNMSPEDSSIYLCSATGRGYTEAFFGQGTRLTVV.

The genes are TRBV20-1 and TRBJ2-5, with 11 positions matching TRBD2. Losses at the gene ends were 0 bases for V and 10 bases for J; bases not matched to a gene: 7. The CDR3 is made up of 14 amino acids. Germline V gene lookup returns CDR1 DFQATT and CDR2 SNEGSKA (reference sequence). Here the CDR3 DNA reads TGCAGTGCTAGAGATCTAGCGGGGGGTTGGCACCAGTACTTC. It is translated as CSARDLAGGWHQYF.

The CDR3 here is CASSLRVSGRASYEQYF. The CDR3 nucleotides are TGTGCCAGCAGTCTCCGAGTCAGCGGGAGGGCCTCCTACGAGCAGTACTTC. J is TRBJ2-7 and V is TRBV6-4, with 10 bases lining up with TRBD2. The V gene end was trimmed by 5 bases and the J gene end by 0 bases; junction bases not matched to a gene: 10. The germline V gene encodes CDR1 MRHNA and CDR2 SNTAGT. The CDR3 covers 17 residues.

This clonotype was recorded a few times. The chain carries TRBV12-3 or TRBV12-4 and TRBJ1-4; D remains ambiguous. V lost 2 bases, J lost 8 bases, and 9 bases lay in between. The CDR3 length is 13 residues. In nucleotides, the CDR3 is TGTGCCAGCAGTTTAATTCGGGCCGAAAAACTGTTTTTT. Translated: CASSLIRAEKLFF.

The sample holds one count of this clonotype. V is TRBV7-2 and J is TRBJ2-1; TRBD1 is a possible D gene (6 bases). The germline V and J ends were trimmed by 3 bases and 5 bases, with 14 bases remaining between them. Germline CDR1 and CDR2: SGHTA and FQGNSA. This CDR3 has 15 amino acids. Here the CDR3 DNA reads TGTGCCAGCAGCTTCGGGGCAGGGGTTGACAATGAGCAGTTCTTC. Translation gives CASSFGAGVDNEQFF.